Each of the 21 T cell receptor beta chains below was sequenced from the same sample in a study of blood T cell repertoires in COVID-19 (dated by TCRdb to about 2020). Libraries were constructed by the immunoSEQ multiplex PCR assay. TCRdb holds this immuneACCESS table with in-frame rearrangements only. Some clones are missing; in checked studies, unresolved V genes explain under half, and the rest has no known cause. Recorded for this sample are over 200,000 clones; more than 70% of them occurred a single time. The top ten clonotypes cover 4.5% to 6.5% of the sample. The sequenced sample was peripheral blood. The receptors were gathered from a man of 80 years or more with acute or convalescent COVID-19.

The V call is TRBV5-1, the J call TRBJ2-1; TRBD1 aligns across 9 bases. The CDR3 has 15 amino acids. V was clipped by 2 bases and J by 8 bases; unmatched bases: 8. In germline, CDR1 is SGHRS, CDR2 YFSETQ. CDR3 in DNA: TGCGCCAGCAGCTTAAGGACAGGGGCCTCCCATGAGCAGTTCTTC. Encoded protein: CASSLRTGASHEQFF.

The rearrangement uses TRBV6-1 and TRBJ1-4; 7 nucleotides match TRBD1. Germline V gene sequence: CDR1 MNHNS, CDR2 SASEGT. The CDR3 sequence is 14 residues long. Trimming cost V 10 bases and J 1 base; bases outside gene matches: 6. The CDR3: CATLGGRTNEKLFF. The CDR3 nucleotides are TGTGCCACCCTAGGGGGCCGAACTAATGAAAAACTGTTTTTT.

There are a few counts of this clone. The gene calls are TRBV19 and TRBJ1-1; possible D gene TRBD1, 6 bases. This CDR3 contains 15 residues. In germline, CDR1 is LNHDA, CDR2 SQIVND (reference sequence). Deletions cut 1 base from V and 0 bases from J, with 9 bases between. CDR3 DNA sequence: TGTGCCAGTAGTATAGGAGACAGGTTGAACACTGAAGCTTTCTTT. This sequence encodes CASSIGDRLNTEAFF. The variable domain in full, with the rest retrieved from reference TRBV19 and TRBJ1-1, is DGGITQSPKYLFRKEGQNVTLSCEQNLNHDAMYWYRQDPGQGLRLIYYSQIVNDFQKGDIAEGYSVSREKKESFPLTVTSAQKNPTAFYLCASSIGDRLNTEAFFGQGTRLTVV.

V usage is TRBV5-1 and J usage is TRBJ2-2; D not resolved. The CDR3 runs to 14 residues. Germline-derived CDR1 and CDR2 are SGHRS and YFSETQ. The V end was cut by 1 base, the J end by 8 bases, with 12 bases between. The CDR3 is CASSLLVQTGELFF. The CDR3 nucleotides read TGCGCCAGCAGCTTGTTAGTTCAGACTGGGGAGCTGTTTTTT.

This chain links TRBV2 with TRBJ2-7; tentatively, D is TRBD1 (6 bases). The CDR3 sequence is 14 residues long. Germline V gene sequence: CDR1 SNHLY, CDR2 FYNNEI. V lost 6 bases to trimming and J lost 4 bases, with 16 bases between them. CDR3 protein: CASRWDTPSYEQYF. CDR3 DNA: TGTGCCAGCAGATGGGACACACCGTCATACGAGCAGTACTTC.

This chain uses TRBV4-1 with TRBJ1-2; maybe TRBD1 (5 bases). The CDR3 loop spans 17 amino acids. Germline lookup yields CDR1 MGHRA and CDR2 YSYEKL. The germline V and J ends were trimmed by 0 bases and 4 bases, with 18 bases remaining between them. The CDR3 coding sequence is TGCGCCAGCAGCCAAGAACCGTCATGGGGGGGTATCTATGGCTACACCTTC. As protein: CASSQEPSWGGIYGYTF.

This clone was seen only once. CDR3 region: CASSRRGPETQYF. CDR3 DNA sequence: TGTGCCAGCAGCCGCAGGGGTCCAGAGACCCAGTACTTC. The chain employs TRBV3-1 (or the pseudogene TRBV3-2) and TRBJ2-5; weak D call: TRBD1 (6 bases). Trimming removed 4 bases at V and 4 bases at J, with 10 bases between. This CDR3 has 13 amino acids. Germline V lookup: CDR1 LGHDT, CDR2 YNNKEL (reference sequence).

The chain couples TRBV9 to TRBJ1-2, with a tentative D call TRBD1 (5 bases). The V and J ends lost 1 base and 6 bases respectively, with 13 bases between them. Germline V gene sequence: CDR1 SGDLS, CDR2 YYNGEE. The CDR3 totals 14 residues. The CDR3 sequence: CASSVLGEGDGYTF. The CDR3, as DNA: TGTGCCAGCAGCGTATTGGGGGAGGGAGATGGCTACACCTTC.

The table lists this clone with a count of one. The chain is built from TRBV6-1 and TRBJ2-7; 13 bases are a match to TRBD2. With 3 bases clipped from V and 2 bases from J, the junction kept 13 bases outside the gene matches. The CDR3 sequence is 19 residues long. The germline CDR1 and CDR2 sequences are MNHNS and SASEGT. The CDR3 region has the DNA TGTGCCAGCAGTGAGAGATCCGGGACTAGCGGGACGTGGGCCTACGAGCAGTACTTC. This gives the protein CASSERSGTSGTWAYEQYF.

The DNA for the CDR3 is TGCGCCAGCAGCTGGACAGGGGCGGGCACAGATACGCAGTATTTT. Translated, it gives CASSWTGAGTDTQYF. The gene calls are TRBV5-1 and TRBJ2-3; 9 nucleotides match TRBD1. V gave up 3 bases and J gave up 1 base; unmatched junction bases: 3. The CDR3 contains 15 residues. Germline CDR1 SGHRS, CDR2 YFSETQ.

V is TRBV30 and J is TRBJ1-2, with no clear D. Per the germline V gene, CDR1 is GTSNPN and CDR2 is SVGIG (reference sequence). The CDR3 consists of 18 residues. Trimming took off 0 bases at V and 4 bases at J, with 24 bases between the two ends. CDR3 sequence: CAWSVRGGGTLPFYGYTF. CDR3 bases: TGTGCCTGGAGTGTACGTGGTGGTGGCACGCTCCCCTTCTATGGCTACACCTTC. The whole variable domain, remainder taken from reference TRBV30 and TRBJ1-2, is SQTIHQWPATLVQPVGSPLSLECTVEGTSNPNLYWYRQAAGRGLQLLFYSVGIGQISSEVPQNLSASRPQDRQFILSSKKLLLSDSGFYLCAWSVRGGGTLPFYGYTFGSGTRLTVV.

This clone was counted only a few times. CDR3 coding DNA: TGTGCCAGCACCCGCGGGGGTTCCTCCTACGAGCAGTACTTC. It encodes CASTRGGSSYEQYF. This sequence joins TRBV28 and TRBJ2-7, with 7 positions matching TRBD2. V lost 7 bases, J lost 0 bases, and 6 bases stayed unmatched. Germline V gene data show CDR1 as MDHEN and CDR2 as SYDVKM. The CDR3 length is 14 residues.

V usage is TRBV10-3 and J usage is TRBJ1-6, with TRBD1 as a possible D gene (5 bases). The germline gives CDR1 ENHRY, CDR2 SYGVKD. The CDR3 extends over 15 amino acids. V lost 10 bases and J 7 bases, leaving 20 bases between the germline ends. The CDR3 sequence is CATSEGAISNSPLHF. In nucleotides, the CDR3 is TGTGCCACCTCCGAAGGGGCCATTTCAAATTCACCCCTCCACTTT.

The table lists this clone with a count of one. CDR3: CSAVTQGNYGYTF. CDR3 nucleotide sequence: TGCAGCGCCGTGACACAGGGTAACTATGGCTACACCTTC. The chain uses TRBV29-1 and TRBJ1-2; D might be TRBD1 (6 bases). Trimming took 7 bases from V and 1 from J, leaving 13 bases between them. The CDR3 covers 13 residues. Germline CDR1 and CDR2: SQVTM and ANQGSEA. Complete variable domain (other parts from reference TRBV29-1 and TRBJ1-2): SAVISQKPSRDICQRGTSLTIQCQVDSQVTMMFWYRQQPGQSLTLIATANQGSEATYESGFVIDKFPISRPNLTFSTLTVSNMSPEDSSIYLCSAVTQGNYGYTFGSGTRLTVV.

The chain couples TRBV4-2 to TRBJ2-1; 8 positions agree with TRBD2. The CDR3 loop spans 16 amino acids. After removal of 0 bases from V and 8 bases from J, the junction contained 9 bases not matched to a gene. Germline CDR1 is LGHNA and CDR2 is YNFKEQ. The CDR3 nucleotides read TGTGCCAGCAGCCAAGATAACGGGAGGGCCGTCGATGAGCAGTTCTTC. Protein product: CASSQDNGRAVDEQFF.

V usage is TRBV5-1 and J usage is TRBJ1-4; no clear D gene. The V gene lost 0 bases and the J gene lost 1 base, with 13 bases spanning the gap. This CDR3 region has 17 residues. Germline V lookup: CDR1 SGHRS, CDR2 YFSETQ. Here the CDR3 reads CASSLGGISITNEKLFF. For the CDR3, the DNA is TGCGCCAGCAGCTTGGGAGGGATATCAATAACTAATGAAAAACTGTTTTTT.

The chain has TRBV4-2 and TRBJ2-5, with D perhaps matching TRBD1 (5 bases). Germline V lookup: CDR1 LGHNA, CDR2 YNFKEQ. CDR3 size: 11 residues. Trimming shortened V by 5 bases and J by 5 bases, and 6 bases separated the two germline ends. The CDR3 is CASSSGETQYF. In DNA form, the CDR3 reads TGTGCCAGCAGCTCAGGGGAGACCCAGTACTTC.

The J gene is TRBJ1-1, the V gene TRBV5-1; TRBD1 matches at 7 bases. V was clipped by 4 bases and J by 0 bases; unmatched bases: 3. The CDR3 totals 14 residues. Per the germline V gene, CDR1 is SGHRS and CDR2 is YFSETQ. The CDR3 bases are TGCGCCAGCAGCACACAGGGGATGAACACTGAAGCTTTCTTT. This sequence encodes CASSTQGMNTEAFF.

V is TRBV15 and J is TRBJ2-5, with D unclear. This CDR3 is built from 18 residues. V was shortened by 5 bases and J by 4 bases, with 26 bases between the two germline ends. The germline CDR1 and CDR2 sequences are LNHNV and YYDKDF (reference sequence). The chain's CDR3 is CATSRRLSSASQGETQYF. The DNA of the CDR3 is TGTGCCACCAGCCGAAGACTTAGTTCCGCAAGTCAAGGAGAGACCCAGTACTTC.

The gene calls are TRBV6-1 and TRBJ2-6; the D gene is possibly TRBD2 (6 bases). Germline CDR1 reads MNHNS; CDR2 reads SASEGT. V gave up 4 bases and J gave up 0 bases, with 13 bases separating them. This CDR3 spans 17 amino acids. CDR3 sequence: CASSGSSGDSGANVLTF. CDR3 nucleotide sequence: TGTGCCAGCAGTGGGTCGTCGGGGGACTCTGGGGCCAACGTCCTGACTTTC.

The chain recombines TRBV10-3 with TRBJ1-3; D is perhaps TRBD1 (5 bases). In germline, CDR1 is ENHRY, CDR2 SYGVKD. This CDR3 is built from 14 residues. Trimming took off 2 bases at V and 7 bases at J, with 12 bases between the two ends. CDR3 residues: CAISEPDTGNTIYF. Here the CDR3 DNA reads TGTGCCATCAGTGAGCCGGACACCGGGAACACCATATATTTT.